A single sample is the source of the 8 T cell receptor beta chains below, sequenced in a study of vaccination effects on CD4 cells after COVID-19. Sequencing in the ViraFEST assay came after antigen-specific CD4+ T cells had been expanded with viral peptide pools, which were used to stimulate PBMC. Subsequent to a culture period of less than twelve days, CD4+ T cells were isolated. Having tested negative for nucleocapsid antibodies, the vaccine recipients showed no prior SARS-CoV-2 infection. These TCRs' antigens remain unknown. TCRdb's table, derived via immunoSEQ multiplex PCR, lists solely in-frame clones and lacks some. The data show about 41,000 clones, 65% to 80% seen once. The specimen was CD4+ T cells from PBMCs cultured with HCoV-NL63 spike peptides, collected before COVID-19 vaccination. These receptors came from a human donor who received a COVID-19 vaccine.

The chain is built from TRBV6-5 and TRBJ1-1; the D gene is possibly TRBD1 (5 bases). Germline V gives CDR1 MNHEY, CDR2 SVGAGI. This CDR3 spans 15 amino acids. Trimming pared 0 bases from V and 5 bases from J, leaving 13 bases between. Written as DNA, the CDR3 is TGTGCCAGCAGTTACTCGTGGGGCGCTGGGACTGAAGCTTTCTTT. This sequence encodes CASSYSWGAGTEAFF.

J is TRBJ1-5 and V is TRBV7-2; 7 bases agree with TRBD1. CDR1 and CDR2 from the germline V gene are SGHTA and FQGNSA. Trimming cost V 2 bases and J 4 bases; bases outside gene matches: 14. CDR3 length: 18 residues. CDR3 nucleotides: TGTGCCAGCAGCTTATATTTGGGGAGGGGGCGGCGGAATCAGCCCCAGCATTTT. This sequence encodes CASSLYLGRGRRNQPQHF.

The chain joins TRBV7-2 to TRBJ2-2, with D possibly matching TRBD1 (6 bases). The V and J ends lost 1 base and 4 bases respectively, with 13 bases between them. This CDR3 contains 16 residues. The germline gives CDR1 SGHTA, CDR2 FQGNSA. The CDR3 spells CASSLDRVLSTGELFF. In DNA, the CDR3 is TGTGCCAGCAGCTTAGACAGGGTCCTTTCCACCGGGGAGCTGTTTTTT.

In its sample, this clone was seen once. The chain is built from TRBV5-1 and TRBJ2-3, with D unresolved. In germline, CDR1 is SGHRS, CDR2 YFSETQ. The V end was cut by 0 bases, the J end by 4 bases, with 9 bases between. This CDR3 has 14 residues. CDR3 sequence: CASSLVVLSDTQYF. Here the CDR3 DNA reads TGCGCCAGCAGCTTGGTTGTGCTCTCAGATACGCAGTATTTT. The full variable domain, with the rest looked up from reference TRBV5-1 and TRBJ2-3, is KAGVTQTPRYLIKTRGQQVTLSCSPISGHRSVSWYQQTPGQGLQFLFEYFSETQRNKGNFPGRFSGRQFSNSRSEMNVSTLELGDSALYLCASSLVVLSDTQYFGPGTRLTVL.

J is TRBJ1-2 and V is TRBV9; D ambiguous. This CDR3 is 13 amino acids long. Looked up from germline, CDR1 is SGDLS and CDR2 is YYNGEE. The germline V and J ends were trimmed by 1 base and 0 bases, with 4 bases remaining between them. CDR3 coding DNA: TGTGCCAGCAGCGTATACTCTAACTATGGCTACACCTTC. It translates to CASSVYSNYGYTF.

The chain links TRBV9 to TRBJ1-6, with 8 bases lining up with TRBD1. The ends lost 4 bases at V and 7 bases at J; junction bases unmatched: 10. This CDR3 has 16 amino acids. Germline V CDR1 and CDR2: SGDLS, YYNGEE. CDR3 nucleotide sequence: TGTGCCAGCAGCCTAAAGGGAGGACAGGGAAATTCACCCCTCCACTTT. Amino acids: CASSLKGGQGNSPLHF.

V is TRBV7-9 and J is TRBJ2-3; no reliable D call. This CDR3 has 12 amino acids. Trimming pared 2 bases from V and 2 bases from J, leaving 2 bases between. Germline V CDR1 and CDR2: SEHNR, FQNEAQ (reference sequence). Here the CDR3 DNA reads TGTGCCAGCAGCTTAATCACAGATACGCAGTATTTT. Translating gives CASSLITDTQYF. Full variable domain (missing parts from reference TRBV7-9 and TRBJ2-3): DTGVSQNPRHKITKRGQNVTFRCDPISEHNRLYWYRQTLGQGPEFLTYFQNEAQLEKSRLLSDRFSAERPKGSFSTLEIQRTEQGDSAMYLCASSLITDTQYFGPGTRLTVL.

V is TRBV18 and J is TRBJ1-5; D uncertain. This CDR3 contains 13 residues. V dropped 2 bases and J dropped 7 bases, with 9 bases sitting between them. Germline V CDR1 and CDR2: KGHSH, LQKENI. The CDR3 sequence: CASSPDRSQPQHF. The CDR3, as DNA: TGTGCCAGCTCACCAGATCGTAGCCAGCCCCAGCATTTT.